The clone carrying this TCR beta chain showed up many times. Germline assignment: CDR1 LGHNA and CDR2 YNFKEQ. The ends were cut back, 2 bases at V and 0 bases at J, with 11 bases in the middle. This CDR3 region has 16 residues. In TCRdb, the 5' RACE reads were re-called with MiXCR into one record per CDR3 protein. Of roughly 100,000 distinct CDR3 sequences detected, more than 10% appear once; the ten largest clones hold around 3.1%. Regarding time point: longitudinal time-point 3. The data were obtained in a study of neurological immune-mediated disorders. This rearrangement joins TRBV4-2 to TRBJ2-1, with D tentatively TRBD2 (5 bases). This TCR came from a female donor with HTLV-1-associated myelopathy (HAM/TSP). The material sequenced was PBMCs. CDR3 protein: CASSQNQGSSYNEQFF. CDR3 nucleotide sequence: TGTGCCAGCAGCCAAAATCAAGGGAGCTCCTACAATGAGCAGTTCTTC.